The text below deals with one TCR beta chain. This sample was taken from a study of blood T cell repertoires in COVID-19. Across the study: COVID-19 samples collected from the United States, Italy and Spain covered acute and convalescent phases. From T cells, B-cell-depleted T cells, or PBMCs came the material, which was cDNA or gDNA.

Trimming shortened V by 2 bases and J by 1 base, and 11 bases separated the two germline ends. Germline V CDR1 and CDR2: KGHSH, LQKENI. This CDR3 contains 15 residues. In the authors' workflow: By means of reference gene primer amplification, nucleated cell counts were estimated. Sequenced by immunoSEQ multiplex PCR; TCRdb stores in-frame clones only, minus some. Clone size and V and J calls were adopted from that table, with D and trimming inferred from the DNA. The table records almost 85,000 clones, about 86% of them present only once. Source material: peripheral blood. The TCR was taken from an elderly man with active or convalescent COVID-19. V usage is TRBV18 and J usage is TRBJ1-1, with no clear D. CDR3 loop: CASSPSSAENTEAFF. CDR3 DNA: TGTGCCAGCTCACCATCATCGGCGGAGAACACTGAAGCTTTCTTT.